This T cell receptor beta chain was sequenced in a study of CD4 T cells in relation to SARS-CoV-2 and coronaviruses. Overall study context: TCR beta CDR3s were sequenced after approximately ten-day antigen culture of PBMCs. The HLA restriction of the shared crossreactive spike epitopes was mapped.

Here immunoSEQ multiplex PCR was the method, and the copy in TCRdb shows in-frame clones only, minus some. The sample carries about 25,000 clones, less than 80% recorded once. This clone was observed a few times. What it recognizes is unknown. This CDR3 is 13 amino acids long. The V gene's germline CDR1 is MNHEY and CDR2 SVGAGI. V trimming: 6 bases; J trimming: 3 bases; junction bases outside the gene matches: 5. Unexposed donor CD4+ T cells date from about 2010-2018, before the COVID-19 pandemic. CD4+ T cells were isolated from the cells after around 11 days of culture. As cell numbers allowed, unexposed-donor CD4+ T cells faced SARS-CoV-2 S/N and four cold-coronavirus spikes.

The sequenced sample consisted of CD4+ T cells from PBMCs, cultured in vitro. The sequence was obtained from a human donor in good health. The chain employs TRBV6-5 and TRBJ2-7; TRBD1 agrees at 7 bases. The CDR3, as DNA: TGTGCCAGCAGGAAACAGGGGAGCTACGAGCAGTACTTC. Its protein product is CASRKQGSYEQYF.